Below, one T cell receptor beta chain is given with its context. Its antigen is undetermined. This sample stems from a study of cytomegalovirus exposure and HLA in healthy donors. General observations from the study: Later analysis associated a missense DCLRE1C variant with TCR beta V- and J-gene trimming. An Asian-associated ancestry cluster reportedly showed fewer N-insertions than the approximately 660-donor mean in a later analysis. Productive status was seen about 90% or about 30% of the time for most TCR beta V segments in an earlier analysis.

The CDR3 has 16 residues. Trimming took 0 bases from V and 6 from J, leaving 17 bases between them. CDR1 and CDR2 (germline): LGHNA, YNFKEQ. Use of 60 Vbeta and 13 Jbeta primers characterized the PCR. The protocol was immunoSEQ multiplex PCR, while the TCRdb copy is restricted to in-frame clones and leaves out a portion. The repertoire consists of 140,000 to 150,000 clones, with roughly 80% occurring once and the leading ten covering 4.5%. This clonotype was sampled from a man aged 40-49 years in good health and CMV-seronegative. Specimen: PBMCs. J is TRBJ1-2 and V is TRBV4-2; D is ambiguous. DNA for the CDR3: TGTGCCAGCAGCCAAGATCTGGAGGGTATTAGGGATGGCTACACCTTC. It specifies CASSQDLEGIRDGYTF.